The 17 T cell receptor beta chains below were found in one sample sequenced in a study of T-cell reconstitution after alpha-beta-depleted transplantation in children. Preparing the TCRbeta library involved the use of unique molecular identifiers. TCRdb fed the PCR reads into MiXCR, producing one record per CDR3 protein. The repertoire holds about 580,000 distinct CDR3 sequences, with more than 20% as singletons. The sample was PBMCs, mostly from graft donor cells, taken 360 days after TCRalphabeta/CD19-depleted stem cell transplant. Receptor source: a boy under two years old who had a stem cell transplant for acute myeloid leukemia, so the T cells may come from the graft donor.

This clonotype was seen a few times. This chain joins TRBV20-1 and TRBJ2-5; perhaps TRBD2 as D (5 bases). The CDR3 runs to 16 residues. The V end was cut by 0 bases, the J end by 0 bases, with 14 bases between. Germline CDR1 DFQATT, CDR2 SNEGSKA (reference sequence). CDR3 bases: TGCAGTGCTAGAGATGAGGGCTTGTTTTACCAAGAGACCCAGTACTTC. Protein product: CSARDEGLFYQETQYF.

V usage is TRBV11-2 and J usage is TRBJ2-1; 14 bases agree with TRBD2. In germline, CDR1 is SGHAT, CDR2 FQNNGV. The CDR3 is 18 amino acids. With 1 base clipped from V and 7 bases from J, the junction kept 9 bases outside the gene matches. The CDR3 region has the DNA TGTGCCAGCAGCTTAGTTTTGACTAGCGGGGGGGCCGGTAATGAGCAGTTCTTC. This gives the protein CASSLVLTSGGAGNEQFF.

This clonotype came up many times. This chain joins TRBV20-1 and TRBJ1-5, with no clear D. Trimming pared 6 bases from V and 2 bases from J, leaving 11 bases between. The CDR3 length is 13 residues. From germline, CDR1 is DFQATT and CDR2 SNEGSKA (reference sequence). CDR3 sequence (DNA): TGCAGTGCGCAGAAGTTGGGCAATCAGCCCCAGCATTTT. Its protein is CSAQKLGNQPQHF.

This clonotype was seen more than once but under ten times. The chain recombines TRBV6-1 with TRBJ2-1; 7 nucleotides line up with TRBD1. In germline, CDR1 is MNHNS, CDR2 SASEGT. This CDR3 has 15 residues. The V gene end was trimmed by 5 bases and the J gene end by 1 base; junction bases not matched to a gene: 5. The CDR3 protein is CASSQTGLSYNEQFF. As DNA, the CDR3 is TGTGCCAGCAGTCAGACAGGGTTGTCCTACAATGAGCAGTTCTTC.

This clonotype was detected a few times. The chain recombines TRBV6-1 with TRBJ2-1; D perhaps matches TRBD2 (6 bases). CDR3 length equals 13 residues. Trimming took off 7 bases at V and 1 base at J, with 8 bases between the two ends. CDR1 is MNHNS and CDR2 is SASEGT in the germline V gene. For the CDR3, the DNA is TGTGCCAGCAAGGAGGGGTCCTACAATGAGCAGTTCTTC. It specifies CASKEGSYNEQFF.

This clonotype was recorded once. The V and J genes are TRBV7-3 and TRBJ2-3; 7 nucleotides match TRBD2. Germline values: CDR1 SGHTA, CDR2 FQGTGA. This CDR3 is built from 13 residues. V was pared by 5 bases and J by 4 bases, with 3 bases of the junction left unmatched. CDR3: CASSPAGADTQYF. The CDR3 bases are TGTGCCAGCAGCCCCGCGGGGGCAGATACGCAGTATTTT.

This clonotype occurred a few times. The V gene is TRBV20-1, the J gene TRBJ1-4; D remains unclear. V was shortened by 6 bases and J by 8 bases, with 19 bases between the two germline ends. This CDR3 is built from 14 residues. The V gene's germline CDR1 is DFQATT and CDR2 SNEGSKA (reference sequence). Here the CDR3 DNA reads TGCAGTGCCCGACGTCTCGGGGAGGGAGAAAAACTGTTTTTT. The encoded protein is CSARRLGEGEKLFF.

This chain links TRBV20-1 with TRBJ2-2; either TRBD1 or TRBD2 may fit D (5 bases each). The CDR3 length is 15 residues. Between the trimmed V and J ends, which lost 0 bases and 5 bases, there was a span of 13 bases. Germline-derived CDR1 and CDR2 are DFQATT and SNEGSKA (reference sequence). CDR3 amino acids: CSARDVQGGTGELFF. The CDR3 nucleotides are TGCAGTGCTAGAGATGTCCAGGGCGGGACCGGGGAGCTGTTTTTT.

This clonotype was seen many times. V usage is TRBV20-1 and J usage is TRBJ2-5, with TRBD2 identical over 12 bases. Germline CDR1 reads DFQATT; CDR2 reads SNEGSKA (reference sequence). This CDR3 region has 15 residues. V trimming: 6 bases; J trimming: 5 bases; junction bases outside the gene matches: 10. The CDR3 DNA follows: TGCAGTGCCCACGCGACTAGCGGGGGAGGGGAGACCCAGTACTTC. Amino acid sequence: CSAHATSGGGETQYF.

This clonotype has more than one count but fewer than ten. The V and J genes are TRBV12-3 or TRBV12-4 and TRBJ2-2; the match to TRBD2 covers 7 bases. V lost 5 bases to trimming and J lost 1 base; unmatched junction nucleotides: 7. The CDR3 is 16 residues long. The CDR3 sequence: CASSPGLGRNTGELFF. CDR3 coding DNA: TGTGCCAGCAGTCCAGGACTAGGCCGGAACACCGGGGAGCTGTTTTTT.

This clonotype was counted ten times or more. The rearrangement joins TRBV4-2 to TRBJ1-2; the match to TRBD1 covers 9 bases. The junction had 13 bases not matched to a gene; V was cut back by 3 bases and J by 2 bases. The CDR3 is 18 amino acids. Germline assignment: CDR1 LGHNA and CDR2 YNFKEQ. Here the CDR3 reads CASSQQRYRGQANYGYTF. The CDR3 DNA reads as TGTGCCAGCAGCCAGCAGAGGTACAGGGGGCAAGCCAACTATGGCTACACCTTC.

The chain links TRBV27 to TRBJ2-1; no clear D gene. Per germline, CDR1 MNHEY and CDR2 SMNVEV (reference sequence). The CDR3 is made up of 14 amino acids. V lost 5 bases to trimming and J lost 0 bases, with 8 bases between them. CDR3 residues: CASSHLSSYNEQFF. CDR3 nucleotides: TGTGCCAGCAGTCACCTAAGCTCCTACAATGAGCAGTTCTTC.

Remarks on this clonotype: No conserved phenylalanine or tryptophan ends this CDR3, so it is likely a read error. V and J are TRBV20-1 and TRBJ1-1, with D hard to call. V lost 6 bases to trimming and J lost 0 bases, with 11 bases between them. CDR1 is DFQATT and CDR2 is SNEGSKA in the germline V gene (reference sequence). The CDR3 is 13 residues long. CDR3 in DNA: TGCAGTGCCCGGACTCTTTTGAACACTGAAGCTTTCTCT. Amino acids: CSARTLLNTEAFS.

J is TRBJ2-1 and V is TRBV7-3, with 8 bases fitting TRBD2. The V gene end was trimmed by 5 bases and the J gene end by 0 bases; junction bases not matched to a gene: 12. Germline CDR1 and CDR2: SGHTA and FQGTGA. The CDR3 consists of 18 residues. CDR3: CASSPYGGGTSSYNEQFF. CDR3 DNA: TGTGCCAGCAGCCCCTACGGCGGGGGGACGAGCTCCTACAATGAGCAGTTCTTC. The full variable domain, completed using reference TRBV7-3 and TRBJ2-1, is GAGVSQTPSNKVTEKGKYVELRCDPISGHTALYWYRQSLGQGPEFLIYFQGTGAADDSGLPNDRFFAVRPEGSVSTLKIQRTERGDSAVYLCASSPYGGGTSSYNEQFFGPGTRLTVL.

This clonotype has ten or more counts. The CDR3 nucleotides are TGCAGTGCTAGAGCGACTAGCGGTGCTTACAATGAGCAGTTCTTC. Residues: CSARATSGAYNEQFF. The gene calls are TRBV20-1 and TRBJ2-1; 9 nucleotides agree with TRBD2. The CDR3 has 15 residues. Germline CDR1 DFQATT, CDR2 SNEGSKA (reference sequence). J lost 4 bases, V lost 1 base, and 5 bases had no gene match.

This clonotype was detected ten times or more. The chain joins TRBV5-1 to TRBJ2-3; D is possibly TRBD2 (6 bases). CDR3 length: 16 amino acids. Germline assignment: CDR1 SGHRS and CDR2 YFSETQ. Deletions cut 2 bases from V and 5 bases from J, with 18 bases between. CDR3 residues: CASSFGTDQDVDTQYF. The CDR3 nucleotides are TGCGCCAGCAGCTTCGGGACTGACCAGGACGTAGATACGCAGTATTTT.

In its sample, this clonotype was seen many times. V is TRBV12-3 or TRBV12-4 and J is TRBJ1-1; a possible D gene is TRBD1 (6 bases). The CDR3 length is 16 residues. V lost 6 bases and J lost 1, with 18 bases in between. The CDR3 region is CASSKLTGRPNTEAFF. The CDR3 DNA follows: TGTGCCAGCAGCAAATTGACAGGTCGCCCGAACACTGAAGCTTTCTTT.